This record covers a single TCR beta chain. Library preparation tagged each individual cDNA molecule with a unique molecular identifier. Each CDR3 protein is one row after TCRdb ran MiXCR on the RACE reads. The sample has more than 70,000 distinct CDR3 sequences; about 10% are singletons. This sample's time point: healthy volunteer bleed at 2 weeks. Total RNA extraction was carried out from unfractionated whole blood. This record belongs to a study of human T cells and chemical hapten exposure. Germline V lookup: CDR1 SGHKS, CDR2 YYEKEE (reference sequence). The CDR3 is 16 amino acids. Trimming removed 1 base at V and 4 bases at J, with 14 bases between.

The gene calls are TRBV5-5 and TRBJ1-4; D gene uncertain. The TCR comes from a female donor in good health. Some clones in this sample may be carry-over from other donors' samples. The sample was whole blood. Written as DNA, the CDR3 is TGTGCCAGCAGCTTGCAAACATCGGACGTTAATGAAAAACTGTTTTTT. It translates to CASSLQTSDVNEKLFF.